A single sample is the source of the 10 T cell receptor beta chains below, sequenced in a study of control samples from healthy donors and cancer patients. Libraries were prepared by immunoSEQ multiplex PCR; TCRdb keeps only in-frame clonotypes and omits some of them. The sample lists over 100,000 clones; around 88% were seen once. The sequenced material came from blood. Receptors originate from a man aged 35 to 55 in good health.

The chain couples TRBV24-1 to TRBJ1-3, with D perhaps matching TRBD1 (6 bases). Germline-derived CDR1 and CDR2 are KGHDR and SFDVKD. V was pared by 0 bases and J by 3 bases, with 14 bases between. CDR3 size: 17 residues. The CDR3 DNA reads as TGTGCCACCAGTGATTTGTTCGGGGGGCCCTTTGGAAACACCATATATTTT. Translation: CATSDLFGGPFGNTIYF.

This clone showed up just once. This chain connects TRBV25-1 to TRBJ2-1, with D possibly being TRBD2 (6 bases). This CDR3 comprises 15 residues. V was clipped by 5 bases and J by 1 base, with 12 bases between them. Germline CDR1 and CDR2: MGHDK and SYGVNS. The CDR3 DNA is TGTGCCAGCAGTATAGGAGGGTTATCCTACAATGAGCAGTTCTTC. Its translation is CASSIGGLSYNEQFF.

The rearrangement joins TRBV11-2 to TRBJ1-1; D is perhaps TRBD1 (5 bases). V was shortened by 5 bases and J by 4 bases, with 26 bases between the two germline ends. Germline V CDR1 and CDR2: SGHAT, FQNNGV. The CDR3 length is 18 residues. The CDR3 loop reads CASSPPGWTTGGGTEAFF. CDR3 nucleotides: TGTGCCAGCAGCCCCCCGGGCTGGACAACTGGCGGGGGCACTGAAGCTTTCTTT.

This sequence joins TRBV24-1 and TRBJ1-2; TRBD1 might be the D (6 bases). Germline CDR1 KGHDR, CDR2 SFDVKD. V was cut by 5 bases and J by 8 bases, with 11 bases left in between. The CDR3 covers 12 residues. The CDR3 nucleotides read TGTGCCACCAGTGGCGACAGGTCCGGCTACACCTTC. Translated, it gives CATSGDRSGYTF.

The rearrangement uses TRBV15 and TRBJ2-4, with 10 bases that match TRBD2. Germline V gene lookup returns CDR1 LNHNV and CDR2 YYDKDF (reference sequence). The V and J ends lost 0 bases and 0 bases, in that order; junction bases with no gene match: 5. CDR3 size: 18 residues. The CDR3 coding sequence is TGTGCCACCAGCAGAGATACCAGCGGGGGGGTAGCCAAAAACATTCAGTACTTC. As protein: CATSRDTSGGVAKNIQYF.

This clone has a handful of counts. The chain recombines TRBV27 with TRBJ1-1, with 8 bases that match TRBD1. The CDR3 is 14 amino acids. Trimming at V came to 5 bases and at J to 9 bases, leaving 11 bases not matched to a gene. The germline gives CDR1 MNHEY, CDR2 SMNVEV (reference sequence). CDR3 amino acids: CASSPSRGRGQAFF. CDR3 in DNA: TGTGCCAGCAGTCCATCCAGGGGCAGGGGGCAAGCTTTCTTT.

The CDR3, as DNA: TGTGCCAGCAGCCAAGAAGGACAGATAAACACCGGGGAGCTGTTTTTT. Amino acids: CASSQEGQINTGELFF. The chain joins TRBV3-1 (or the pseudogene TRBV3-2) to TRBJ2-2, with D possibly matching TRBD1 (6 bases). Germline CDR1 reads LGHDT; CDR2 reads YNNKEL (reference sequence). Trimming stripped 0 bases from V and 2 bases from J, with 10 bases between. This CDR3 spans 16 amino acids.

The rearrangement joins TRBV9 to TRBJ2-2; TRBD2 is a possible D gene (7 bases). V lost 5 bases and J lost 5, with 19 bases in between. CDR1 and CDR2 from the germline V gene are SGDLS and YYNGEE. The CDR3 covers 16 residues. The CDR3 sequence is CASSPRAGAGTGELFF. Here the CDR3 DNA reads TGTGCCAGCAGTCCTAGGGCGGGGGCCGGAACCGGGGAGCTGTTTTTT.

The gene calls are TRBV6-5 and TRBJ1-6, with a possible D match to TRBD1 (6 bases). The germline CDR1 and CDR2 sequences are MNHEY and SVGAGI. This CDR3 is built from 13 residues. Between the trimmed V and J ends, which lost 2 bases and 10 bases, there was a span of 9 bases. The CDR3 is CASSYEGGSPLHF. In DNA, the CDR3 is TGTGCCAGCAGTTACGAAGGGGGATCACCCCTCCACTTT.

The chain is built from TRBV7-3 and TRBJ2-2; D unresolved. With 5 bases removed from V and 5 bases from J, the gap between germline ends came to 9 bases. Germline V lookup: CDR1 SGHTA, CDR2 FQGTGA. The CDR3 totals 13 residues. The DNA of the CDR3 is TGTGCCAGCAGCCCGACGACAACCGGGGAGCTGTTTTTT. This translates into CASSPTTTGELFF. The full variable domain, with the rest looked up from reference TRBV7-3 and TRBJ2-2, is GAGVSQTPSNKVTEKGKYVELRCDPISGHTALYWYRQSLGQGPEFLIYFQGTGAADDSGLPNDRFFAVRPEGSVSTLKIQRTERGDSAVYLCASSPTTTGELFFGEGSRLTVL.